The 15 T cell receptor beta chains in this list originate from one sample, sequenced in a study of regulatory T cells in long-lasting Graves disease. Through Arm-PCR of CDR3 regions and iRepertoire HTBI primers, TCR beta libraries were built. TCRdb reanalysed the multiplex PCR reads using MiXCR and keeps one entry per CDR3 protein. Of about 400,000 distinct CDR3 sequences in the sample, about 16% were seen once. Time point specified: newly diagnosed GD, antithyroid drugs for less than 3 months. Isolated PBMC RNA provided the starting material for the TCR library. Sequenced here: peripheral blood mononuclear cells (PBMCs), sampled at new diagnosis, from a patient treated with antithyroid drugs. These receptors were obtained from a female donor with Graves disease.

Ten or more counts support this clonotype. The chain has TRBV7-2 and TRBJ2-1, with a possible D match to TRBD2 (6 bases). The CDR3 is 15 residues long. The V end lost 5 bases, the J end lost 5 bases, and 16 bases lay between the germline ends. Germline CDR1 reads SGHTA; CDR2 reads FQGNSA. CDR3 amino acids: CASSPRFGGDNEQFF. DNA of the CDR3: TGTGCCAGCAGCCCGAGATTCGGCGGGGACAATGAGCAGTTCTTC.

In this sample, this clonotype turned up a few times. A much larger clonotype is one base distant, so this may be a read error. J is TRBJ2-1 and V is TRBV5-1; tentatively, D is TRBD2 (7 bases). Trimming took off 4 bases at V and 4 bases at J, with 12 bases between the two ends. The V gene's germline CDR1 is SGHRS and CDR2 YFSETQ. CDR3 length equals 14 residues. The CDR3 bases are TGCGCCAGCAGCGTCCGGGGGGCATACAATGAGCAGTTCTTC. It translates to CASSVRGAYNEQFF. Full variable domain (remainder filled in from reference TRBV5-1 and TRBJ2-1): KAGVTQTPRYLIKTRGQQVTLSCSPISGHRSVSWYQQTPGQGLQFLFEYFSETQRNKGNFPGRFSGRQFSNSRSEMNVSTLELGDSALYLCASSVRGAYNEQFFGPGTRLTVL.

This chain connects TRBV9 to TRBJ2-1; the D is unclear. Trimming stripped 0 bases from V and 3 bases from J, with 10 bases between. Per the germline V gene, CDR1 is SGDLS and CDR2 is YYNGEE. CDR3 length: 15 amino acids. The CDR3 coding sequence is TGTGCCAGCAGCGTAGAAGGCACAATCTACAATGAGCAGTTCTTC. It yields the protein CASSVEGTIYNEQFF.

This clonotype was seen ten or more times. The chain joins TRBV5-1 to TRBJ2-3; 11 bases agree with TRBD2. The CDR3 is made up of 16 amino acids. The V gene's germline CDR1 is SGHRS and CDR2 YFSETQ. V gave up 4 bases and J gave up 5 bases; unmatched junction bases: 9. CDR3: CASSHRTSGHVDTQYF. In DNA form, the CDR3 reads TGCGCCAGCAGCCATCGGACTAGCGGGCATGTAGATACGCAGTATTTT.

This clonotype was counted at least ten times. This chain joins TRBV10-3 and TRBJ2-7, with TRBD2 identical over 16 bases. The CDR3 is 17 residues long. V lost 7 bases to trimming and J lost 6 bases; unmatched junction nucleotides: 12. The V gene's germline CDR1 is ENHRY and CDR2 SYGVKD. The CDR3: CAITEGGTSGRAGEQYF. Here the CDR3 DNA reads TGTGCCATCACCGAGGGTGGGACTAGCGGGAGGGCCGGCGAGCAGTACTTC.

This clonotype occurred a few times. The rearrangement links TRBV4-1 to TRBJ2-1; 15 bases match TRBD2. Germline lookup yields CDR1 MGHRA and CDR2 YSYEKL. Trimming removed 5 bases from V and 3 bases from J; junction bases left unmatched: 14. CDR3 length: 20 amino acids. DNA of the CDR3: TGCGCCAGCAGCAAGAAACCGGGACTAGCGGGAGGTAATATCTACAATGAGCAGTTCTTC. Translated, it gives CASSKKPGLAGGNIYNEQFF.

This clonotype was seen repeatedly, ten times or more. This chain links TRBV27 with TRBJ2-6; 8 bases are shared with TRBD1. With V trimmed by 5 bases and J by 0 bases, 12 bases remained unmatched. In germline, CDR1 is MNHEY, CDR2 SMNVEV (reference sequence). CDR3 length: 19 residues. In DNA, the CDR3 is TGTGCCAGCAGTCCAGGACAGGGAAGGTTCCTCTCTGGGGCCAACGTCCTGACTTTC. Translation: CASSPGQGRFLSGANVLTF.

A word on this clonotype: A much larger clone is a single base away; this may be a read error. The V call is TRBV27, the J call TRBJ2-2, with 8 bases aligning to TRBD2. The CDR3 runs 16 residues. In germline, CDR1 is MNHEY, CDR2 SMNVEV (reference sequence). This chain's CDR3 is CARSMVIAGWAGELFF. The CDR3 nucleotides are TGTGCCCGCAGTATGGTGATAGCGGGGTGGGCCGGGGAGCTGTTTTTT.

Ten or more counts support this clonotype. V usage is TRBV12-3 or TRBV12-4 and J usage is TRBJ2-1; tentatively, D is TRBD1 or TRBD2 (6 bases each). This CDR3 is 16 amino acids long. Trimming removed 8 bases at V and 0 bases at J, with 17 bases between. The CDR3 protein is CASSPVGGPSYNEQFF. The CDR3 coding sequence is TGTGCCAGCTCCCCGGTGGGGGGCCCCTCCTACAATGAGCAGTTCTTC.

This clonotype appeared many times. The V call is TRBV7-9, the J call TRBJ2-1; 9 bases map to TRBD1. The CDR3 extends over 15 amino acids. V dropped 5 bases and J dropped 3; count of bases not matched to a gene: 5. Germline CDR1 and CDR2: SEHNR and FQNEAQ (reference sequence). CDR3 sequence (DNA): TGTGCCAGCAGCGGGCCGGGACAGGGCTACAATGAGCAGTTCTTC. Translated: CASSGPGQGYNEQFF.

This clonotype occurred many times. The J gene is TRBJ2-6, the V gene TRBV29-1; D is unresolved. V lost 4 bases, J lost 0 bases, and 19 bases lay in between. The germline gives CDR1 SQVTM, CDR2 ANQGSEA. The CDR3 runs to 18 residues. CDR3 region: CSVGHKPLWRSGANVLTF. As DNA, the CDR3 is TGCAGCGTTGGTCACAAACCGCTGTGGCGCTCTGGGGCCAACGTCCTGACTTTC.

This clonotype was seen many times. The genes are TRBV10-3 and TRBJ1-5; D gene uncertain. Germline V CDR1 and CDR2: ENHRY, SYGVKD. V dropped 3 bases and J dropped 4 bases, with 1 base sitting between them. The CDR3 runs 11 residues. The CDR3 protein is CAISDNQPQHF. CDR3 in DNA: TGTGCCATCAGTGATAATCAGCCCCAGCATTTT.

Turning to this clonotype: A much larger clone differs by one base, so this may be a read error. The V gene is TRBV6-9, the J gene TRBJ1-5; no reliable D call. Germline V gene sequence: CDR1 MNHGY, CDR2 SVAAGI. V was cut by 4 bases and J by 3 bases, with 7 bases left in between. The CDR3 consists of 13 residues. CDR3 sequence: CASSCRFNQPQHF. The CDR3 coding sequence is TGTGCCAGCAGTTGCCGTTTCAATCAGCCCCAGCATTTT.

J is TRBJ1-3 and V is TRBV29-1; 7 nucleotides align to TRBD1. The V gene end was trimmed by 6 bases and the J gene end by 2 bases; junction bases not matched to a gene: 7. The CDR3 contains 14 residues. The germline V gene has CDR1 SQVTM and CDR2 ANQGSEA. The CDR3 protein is CSVTTGTTGNTIYF. For the CDR3, the DNA is TGCAGCGTCACGACAGGGACAACTGGAAACACCATATATTTT.

Turning to this clonotype: In this CDR3 the conserved last residue, phenylalanine or tryptophan, is missing, so a read error is likely. The chain joins TRBV6-2 or TRBV6-3 to TRBJ2-3, with D perhaps given as TRBD1 or TRBD2 (5 bases each). The germline V gene encodes CDR1 MNHEY and CDR2 SVGEGT. Trimming pared 5 bases from V and 4 bases from J, leaving 13 bases between. This CDR3 has 14 amino acids. CDR3 in amino acids: CASSEHRGADTQYL. The CDR3 nucleotides read TGTGCCAGCAGTGAACATAGGGGAGCAGATACGCAGTATCTT.